This T cell receptor beta chain stems from a study of CD8+ T cells in alopecia areata. Reverse transcription of extracted RNA yielded cDNA, which provided the sequencing template. Data came from immunoSEQ multiplex PCR; TCRdb stores just in-frame clones and leaves some out. The sample gives over 250,000 clones, about 62% of which show up once; 0.75% to 0.95% is in the top ten. Germline V lookup: CDR1 SGHRS, CDR2 YFSETQ. The CDR3 spans 15 residues. The ends were cut back, 0 bases at V and 5 bases at J, with 14 bases in the middle. Treatment defined: oral pan-JAK inhibitor, 5-10 mg twice daily. This TCR derives from a human donor with alopecia areata. The chain is built from TRBV5-1 and TRBJ2-5; D is perhaps TRBD2 (6 bases). The specimen was CD4+ T cells sorted from blood, collected around week 53, from a patient treated with tofacitinib. The CDR3 nucleotides read TGCGCCAGCAGCTTGGGCGTGGAGGGGCTGGAGACCCAGTACTTC. Residues: CASSLGVEGLETQYF.